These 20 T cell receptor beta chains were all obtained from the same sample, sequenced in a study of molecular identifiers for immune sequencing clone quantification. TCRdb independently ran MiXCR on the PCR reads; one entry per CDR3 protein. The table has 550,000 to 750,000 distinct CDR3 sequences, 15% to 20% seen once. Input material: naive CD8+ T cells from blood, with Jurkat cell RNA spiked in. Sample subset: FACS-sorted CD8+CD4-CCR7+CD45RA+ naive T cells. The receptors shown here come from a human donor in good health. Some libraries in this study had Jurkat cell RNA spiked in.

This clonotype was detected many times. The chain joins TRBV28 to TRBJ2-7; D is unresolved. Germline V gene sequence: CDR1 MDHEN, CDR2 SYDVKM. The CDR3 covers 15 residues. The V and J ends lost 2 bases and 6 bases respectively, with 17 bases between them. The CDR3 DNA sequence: TGTGCCAGCAGTTTAGGGCCGGACGACGGCCTCGAGCAGTACTTC. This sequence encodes CASSLGPDDGLEQYF.

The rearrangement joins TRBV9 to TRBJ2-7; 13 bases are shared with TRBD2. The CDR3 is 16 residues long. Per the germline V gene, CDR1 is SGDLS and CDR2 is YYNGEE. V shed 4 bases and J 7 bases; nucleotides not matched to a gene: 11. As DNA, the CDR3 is TGTGCCAGCAGCTTAACTAGGACTAGCGGGAGTGTTGAGCAGTACTTC. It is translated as CASSLTRTSGSVEQYF. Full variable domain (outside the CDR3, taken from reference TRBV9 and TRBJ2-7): DSGVTQTPKHLITATGQRVTLRCSPRSGDLSVYWYQQSLDQGLQFLIQYYNGEERAKGNILERFSAQQFPDLHSELNLSSLELGDSALYFCASSLTRTSGSVEQYFGPGTRLTVT.

CDR3 nucleotides: TGCGCCAGCAGCTCCATTAGCGGGAGCGGAGGCGAGCAGTACTTC. This codes for CASSSISGSGGEQYF. The chain combines TRBV5-1 with TRBJ2-7; TRBD2 matches 9 bases. V was clipped by 3 bases and J by 6 bases; unmatched bases: 10. Germline assignment: CDR1 SGHRS and CDR2 YFSETQ. The CDR3 runs to 15 residues. Supplemented by reference TRBV5-1 and TRBJ2-7, the full variable domain reads KAGVTQTPRYLIKTRGQQVTLSCSPISGHRSVSWYQQTPGQGLQFLFEYFSETQRNKGNFPGRFSGRQFSNSRSEMNVSTLELGDSALYLCASSSISGSGGEQYFGPGTRLTVT.

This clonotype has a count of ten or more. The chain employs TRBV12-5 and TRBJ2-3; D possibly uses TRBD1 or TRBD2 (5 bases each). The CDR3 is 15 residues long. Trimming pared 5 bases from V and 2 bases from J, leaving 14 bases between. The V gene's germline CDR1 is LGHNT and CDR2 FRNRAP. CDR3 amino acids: CASGIGATPTDTQYF. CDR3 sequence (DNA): TGTGCTAGTGGTATCGGGGCCACCCCCACAGATACGCAGTATTTT.

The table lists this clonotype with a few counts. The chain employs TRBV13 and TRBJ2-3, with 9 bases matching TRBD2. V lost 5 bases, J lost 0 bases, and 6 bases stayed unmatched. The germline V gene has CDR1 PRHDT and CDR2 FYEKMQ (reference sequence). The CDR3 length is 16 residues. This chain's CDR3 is CASSRLAASSTDTQYF. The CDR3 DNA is TGTGCCAGCAGCCGACTAGCGGCCTCTAGCACAGATACGCAGTATTTT.

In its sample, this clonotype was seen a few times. CDR3 nucleotide sequence: TGTGCCTGGAGTGTAGATGGTAGAGGTCCGCAGTATTTT. It codes for CAWSVDGRGPQYF. The chain joins TRBV30 to TRBJ2-3; no firm D call. Germline V gives CDR1 GTSNPN, CDR2 SVGIG (reference sequence). V was trimmed by 0 bases and J by 10 bases, leaving 14 bases between them. The CDR3 has 13 residues. The full variable domain, its missing parts supplied by reference TRBV30 and TRBJ2-3, is SQTIHQWPATLVQPVGSPLSLECTVEGTSNPNLYWYRQAAGRGLQLLFYSVGIGQISSEVPQNLSASRPQDRQFILSSKKLLLSDSGFYLCAWSVDGRGPQYFGPGTRLTVL.

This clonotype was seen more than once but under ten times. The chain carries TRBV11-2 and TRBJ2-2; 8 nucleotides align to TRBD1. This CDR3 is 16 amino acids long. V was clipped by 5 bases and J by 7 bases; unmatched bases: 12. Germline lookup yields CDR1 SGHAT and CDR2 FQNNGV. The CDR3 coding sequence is TGTGCCAGCAGCCGAACAGGGGGTCAGGTTTTCGGGGAGCTGTTTTTT. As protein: CASSRTGGQVFGELFF.

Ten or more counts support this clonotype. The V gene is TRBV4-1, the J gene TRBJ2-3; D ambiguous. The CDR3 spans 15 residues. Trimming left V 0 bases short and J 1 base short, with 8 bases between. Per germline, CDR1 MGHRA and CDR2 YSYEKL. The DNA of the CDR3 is TGCGCCAGCAGCCAAGATGGACGGGGCACAGATACGCAGTATTTT. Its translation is CASSQDGRGTDTQYF.

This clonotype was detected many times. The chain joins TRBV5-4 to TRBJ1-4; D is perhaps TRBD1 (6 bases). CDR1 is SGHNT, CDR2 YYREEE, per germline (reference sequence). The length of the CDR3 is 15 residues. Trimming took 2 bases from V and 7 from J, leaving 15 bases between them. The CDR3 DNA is TGTGCCAGCAGCTTTCGGGGCGGGGGCGTTGAAAAACTGTTTTTT. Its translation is CASSFRGGGVEKLFF.

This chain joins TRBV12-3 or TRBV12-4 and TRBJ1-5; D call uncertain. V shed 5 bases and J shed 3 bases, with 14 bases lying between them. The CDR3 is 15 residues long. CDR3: CASSPTAGHNQPQHF. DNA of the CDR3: TGTGCCAGCAGTCCAACTGCCGGGCACAATCAGCCCCAGCATTTT.

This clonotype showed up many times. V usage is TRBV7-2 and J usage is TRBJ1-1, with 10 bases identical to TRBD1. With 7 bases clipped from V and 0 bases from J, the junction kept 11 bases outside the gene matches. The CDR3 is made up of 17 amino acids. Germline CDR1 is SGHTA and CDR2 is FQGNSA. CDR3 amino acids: CASIPVGTGVMNTEAFF. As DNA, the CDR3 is TGTGCCAGCATCCCGGTGGGGACAGGGGTTATGAACACTGAAGCTTTCTTT. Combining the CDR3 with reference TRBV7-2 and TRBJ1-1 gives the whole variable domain GAGVSQSPSNKVTEKGKDVELRCDPISGHTALYWYRQSLGQGLEFLIYFQGNSAPDKSGLPSDRFSAERTGGSVSTLTIQRTQQEDSAVYLCASIPVGTGVMNTEAFFGQGTRLTVV.

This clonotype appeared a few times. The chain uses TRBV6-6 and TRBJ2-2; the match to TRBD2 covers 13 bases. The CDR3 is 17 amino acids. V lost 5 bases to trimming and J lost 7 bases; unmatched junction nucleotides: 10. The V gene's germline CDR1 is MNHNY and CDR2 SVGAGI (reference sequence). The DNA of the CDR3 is TGTGCCAGCAGTCCGCAACTAGCGGGGGGGCCCGGCGGGGAGCTGTTTTTT. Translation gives CASSPQLAGGPGGELFF.

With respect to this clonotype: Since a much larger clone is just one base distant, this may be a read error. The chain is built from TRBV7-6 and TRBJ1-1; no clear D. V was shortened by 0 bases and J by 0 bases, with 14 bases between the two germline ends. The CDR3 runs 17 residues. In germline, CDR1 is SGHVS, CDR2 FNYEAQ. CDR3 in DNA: TGTGCCAGCAGCTTAGCCCCTCACAGCATAATGAACACTGAAGCTTTCTTT. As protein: CASSLAPHSIMNTEAFF.

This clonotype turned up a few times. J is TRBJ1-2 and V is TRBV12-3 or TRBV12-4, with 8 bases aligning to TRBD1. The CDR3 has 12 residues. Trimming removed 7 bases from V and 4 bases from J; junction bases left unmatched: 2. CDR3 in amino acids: CASTGGFYGYTF. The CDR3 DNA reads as TGTGCCAGCACAGGGGGCTTCTATGGCTACACCTTC.

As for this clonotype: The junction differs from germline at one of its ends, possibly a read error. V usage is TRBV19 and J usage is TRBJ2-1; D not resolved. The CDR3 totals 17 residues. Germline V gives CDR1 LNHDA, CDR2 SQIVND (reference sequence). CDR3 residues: CDSSINGYSITYNEQFF. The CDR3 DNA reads TGTGACAGTAGTATCAACGGGTATAGTATCACCTACAATGAGCAGTTCTTC.

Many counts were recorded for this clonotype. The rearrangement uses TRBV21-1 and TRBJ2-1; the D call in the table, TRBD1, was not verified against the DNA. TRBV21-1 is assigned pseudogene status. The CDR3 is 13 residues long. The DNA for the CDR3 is TGTGCCAGCAGCAAACGAGGAGGCGGTGAGCAGTTCTTC. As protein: CASSKRGGGEQFF.

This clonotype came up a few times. CDR3 in DNA: TGCGCCAGCAGCCAAGCCGGGACAGGATTTTACGAGCAGTACTTC. Its translation is CASSQAGTGFYEQYF. This chain joins TRBV4-1 and TRBJ2-7; 8 bases map to TRBD1. The CDR3 length is 15 residues. With 1 base clipped from V and 4 bases from J, the junction kept 6 bases outside the gene matches. The germline CDR1 and CDR2 sequences are MGHRA and YSYEKL.

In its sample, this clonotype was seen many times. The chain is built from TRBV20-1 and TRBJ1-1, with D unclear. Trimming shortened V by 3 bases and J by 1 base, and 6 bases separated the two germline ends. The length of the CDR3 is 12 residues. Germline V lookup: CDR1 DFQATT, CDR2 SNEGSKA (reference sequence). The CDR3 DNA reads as TGCAGTGCTAGTCGACAGAACACTGAAGCTTTCTTT. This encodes CSASRQNTEAFF.

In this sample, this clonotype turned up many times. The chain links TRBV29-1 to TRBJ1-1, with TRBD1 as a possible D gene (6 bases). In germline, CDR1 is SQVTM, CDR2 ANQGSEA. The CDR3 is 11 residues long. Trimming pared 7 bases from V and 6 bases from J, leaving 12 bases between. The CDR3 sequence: CSAVQGPEAFF. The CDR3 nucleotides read TGCAGCGCAGTACAGGGCCCTGAAGCTTTCTTT. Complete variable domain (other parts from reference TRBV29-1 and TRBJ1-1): SAVISQKPSRDICQRGTSLTIQCQVDSQVTMMFWYRQQPGQSLTLIATANQGSEATYESGFVIDKFPISRPNLTFSTLTVSNMSPEDSSIYLCSAVQGPEAFFGQGTRLTVV.

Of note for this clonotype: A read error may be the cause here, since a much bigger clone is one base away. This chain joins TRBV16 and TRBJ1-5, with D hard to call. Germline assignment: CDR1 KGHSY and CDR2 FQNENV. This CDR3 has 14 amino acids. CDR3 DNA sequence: TGTGCCTGCAGCCACGGAGGCGGGAATCAGCCCCAGCATTTT. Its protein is CACSHGGGNQPQHF.